The entry below gives a single T cell receptor beta chain sequence along with its context. This sample is part of a study of blood T cell repertoires in COVID-19. The overall study: Spain, Italy and the United States supplied samples that represented acute and convalescent COVID-19. PBMCs, B-cell-depleted T cells, or T cells were the source of the cDNA or gDNA that made up the material.

In the authors' methods: Nucleated cell number was recorded as an estimate derived from reference gene primer amplification. Data came from immunoSEQ multiplex PCR; TCRdb stores just in-frame clones and leaves some out. The V and J calls and clone size are taken from that table; D and trimming were inferred from the DNA. Of 95,000 to 150,000 clones listed, approximately 80% are singletons. This CDR3 is 16 amino acids long. With V trimmed by 7 bases and J by 9 bases, 18 bases remained unmatched. Germline-derived CDR1 and CDR2 are MDHEN and SYDVKM. The clonotype was recovered from a man between 60 and 75 years old with acute or convalescent COVID-19. Input material: peripheral blood. The V gene is TRBV28, the J gene TRBJ2-1; TRBD2 matches at 7 bases. Here the CDR3 DNA reads TGTGCCAGCAAGCCCCCCCGCAGTGGGAGGGCTGTTGAGCAGTTCTTC. This encodes CASKPPRSGRAVEQFF.